Below, one T cell receptor (beta chain) is given with its context. Its antigen is not identified. The CDR3 totals 14 residues. V was shortened by 8 bases and J by 4 bases, with 18 bases between the two germline ends. CDR1 and CDR2 (germline): SQVTM, ANQGSEA. New diagnoses, under 2 months' duration, and ages 18 to 65 characterized the hyperthyroidism patients. Certain patients, namely those with other autoimmune diseases, uncontrolled infections, pregnancy or lactation, were excluded. Patients were diagnosed from clinical symptoms, serum thyroxine, TRAb, thyroid ultrasound and orbital computed tomography. The data originate from a study of Graves' ophthalmopathy and Graves' hyperthyroidism. Study-level results: Ophthalmopathy and stable hyperthyroidism were discriminated by a 13-signature model, with roughly 86% sensitivity and around 77% specificity.

Transcripts of RNA were the source for amplifying TCR beta CDR3 regions. After a first-round RT-PCR with HTBI primers, a second-round multiplex PCR was run. TCRdb independently ran MiXCR on the multiplex PCR reads; one entry per CDR3 protein. The sample shows around 1.1 million distinct CDR3 sequences, 35% to 40% of them seen only once. The J gene is TRBJ1-3, the V gene TRBV29-1; D is possibly TRBD1 (5 bases). The sequence came from an adult man with Graves' hyperthyroidism. Sample: peripheral blood or thyroid tissue (not recorded which). The CDR3 nucleotides are TGCAGCTTGCTGAATTCAGGGCTGGGAAACACCATATATTTT. Its translation is CSLLNSGLGNTIYF.